This T cell receptor beta chain stems from a study of PD-L1 blockade in urothelial cancer. Study-level background: Administration of atezolizumab to patients began in about 2014, at 1,200 mg intravenously every 3 weeks. At 6 weeks and at 3 weeks (second dose) after treatment start, blood was analyzed. Men with urothelial cancer arising in the bladder made up about 85% of the roughly 29 patients.

Described time point: pretreatment peripheral blood. Produced via immunoSEQ multiplex PCR; TCRdb's table is partial and in-frame only. The sample includes more than 45,000 clones, 75% to 90% of them seen just once. Findings of the study overall: Pretreatment clonality of the blood TCR repertoire below the median was predictive of superior survival.

On this clone: Its antigen remains unknown.

Material: PBMCs, obtained around atezolizumab (anti-PD-L1) treatment. This sequence was found in a man aged 50 to 60 with urothelial cancer.

CDR3 protein: CASSFAGTGTDTQYF. As DNA, the CDR3 is TGTGCCAGCAGCTTCGCCGGGACAGGGACAGATACGCAGTATTTT. V is TRBV7-8 and J is TRBJ2-3; TRBD1 agrees at 9 bases. The CDR3 length is 15 residues. Trimming cost V 3 bases and J 3 bases; bases outside gene matches: 4. The germline V gene has CDR1 SGHVS and CDR2 FQNEAQ.